This entry describes one T cell receptor (beta chain). Next came a second PCR, run for about 6 to 11 cycles, which used a sample-barcoded 5' primer along with a J-beta primer mix. Each sample yielded at least 3 million CDR3-containing paired-end reads. TCRdb passed the 5' RACE reads through MiXCR, listing each CDR3 protein once. Here the sample spans about 800,000 distinct CDR3 sequences, 55% to 75% being singletons. These data are taken from a study of blood T cells in healthy people across ages. It was approximately 10 milliliters of peripheral blood that were drawn from each donor. Trimming took 7 bases from V and 4 from J, leaving 11 bases between them. The CDR3 is 13 residues long. Per the germline V gene, CDR1 is MNHEY and CDR2 is SVGEGT.

Material for sequencing was blood. The receptor's source is a man aged 25-45 years in good health. This sequence joins TRBV6-2 or TRBV6-3 and TRBJ2-1, with D tentatively TRBD1 (6 bases). CDR3 sequence: CASTDTGYNEQFF. Here the CDR3 DNA reads TGTGCCAGCACCGATACAGGGTACAATGAGCAGTTCTTC.